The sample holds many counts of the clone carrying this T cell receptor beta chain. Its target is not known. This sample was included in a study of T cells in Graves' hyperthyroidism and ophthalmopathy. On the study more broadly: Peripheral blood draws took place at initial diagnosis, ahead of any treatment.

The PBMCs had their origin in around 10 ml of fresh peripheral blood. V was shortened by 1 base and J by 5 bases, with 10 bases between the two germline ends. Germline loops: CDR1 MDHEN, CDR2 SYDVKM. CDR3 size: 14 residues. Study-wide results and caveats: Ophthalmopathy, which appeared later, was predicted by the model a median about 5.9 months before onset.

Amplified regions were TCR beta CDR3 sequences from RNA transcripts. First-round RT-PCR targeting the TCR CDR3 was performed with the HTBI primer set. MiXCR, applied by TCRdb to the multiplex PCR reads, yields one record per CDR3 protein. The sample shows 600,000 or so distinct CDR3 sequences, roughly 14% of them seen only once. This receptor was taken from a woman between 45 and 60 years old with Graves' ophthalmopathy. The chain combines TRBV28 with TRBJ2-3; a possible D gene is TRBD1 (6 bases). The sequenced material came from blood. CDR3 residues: CASSLYSRGDTQYF. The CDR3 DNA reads TGTGCCAGCAGTTTATATTCCAGGGGAGATACGCAGTATTTT. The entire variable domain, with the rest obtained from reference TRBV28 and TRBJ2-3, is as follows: DVKVTQSSRYLVKRTGEKVFLECVQDMDHENMFWYRQDPGLGLRLIYFSYDVKMKEKGDIPEGYSVSREKKERFSLILESASTNQTSMYLCASSLYSRGDTQYFGPGTRLTVL.